Below, 19 T cell receptor beta chains from the same sample are listed, as sequenced in a study of shared clonotypes between healthy human individuals. Measured with immunoSEQ multiplex PCR; TCRdb has only the in-frame clones, and not every one. Of about 2.4 million clones listed, around 90% were seen once; the top ten hold around 0.14%. Sequenced input: naive CD4+ T cells sorted from blood. Subset specified: CD45RA+ positively selected. Receptors originate from a young man in good health.

On this clone: At the DNA level, this CDR3 is encoded by other sequences in the same sample as well. The genes are TRBV18 and TRBJ2-5, with D hard to call. The CDR3 has 14 residues. Germline V CDR1 and CDR2: KGHSH, LQKENI. Trimming removed 0 bases at V and 4 bases at J, with 9 bases between. CDR3 residues: CASSPPSLRETQYF. Here the CDR3 DNA reads TGTGCCAGCTCACCACCTAGCCTTCGAGAGACCCAGTACTTC. The full variable domain, its missing parts supplied by reference TRBV18 and TRBJ2-5, is NAGVMQNPRHLVRRRGQEARLRCSPMKGHSHVYWYRQLPEEGLKFMVYLQKENIIDESGMPKERFSAEFPKEGPSILRIQQVVRGDSAAYFCASSPPSLRETQYFGPGTRLLVL.

The chain carries TRBV19 and TRBJ1-2; D is perhaps TRBD1 (5 bases). Trimming took 5 bases from V and 5 from J, leaving 21 bases between them. CDR3 length: 16 residues. Germline CDR1 reads LNHDA; CDR2 reads SQIVND (reference sequence). The CDR3 loop reads CASSPDSRPYPYGYTF. The DNA for the CDR3 is TGTGCCAGTAGTCCCGACAGTCGCCCTTATCCATATGGCTACACCTTC.

The chain uses TRBV28 and TRBJ1-5; TRBD1 aligns across 10 bases. Germline V lookup: CDR1 MDHEN, CDR2 SYDVKM. Germline trimming cut 6 bases from V and 6 bases from J; bases unmatched to any gene: 8. This CDR3 has 15 amino acids. The DNA of the CDR3 is TGTGCCAGCAGCTCGACAGGGGGCATAGGTCAGCCCCAGCATTTT. Protein product: CASSSTGGIGQPQHF. The entire variable domain, with the rest obtained from reference TRBV28 and TRBJ1-5, is as follows: DVKVTQSSRYLVKRTGEKVFLECVQDMDHENMFWYRQDPGLGLRLIYFSYDVKMKEKGDIPEGYSVSREKKERFSLILESASTNQTSMYLCASSSTGGIGQPQHFGDGTRLSIL.

The chain links TRBV7-3 to TRBJ2-4; D not resolved. V lost 2 bases and J 1 base, leaving 9 bases between the germline ends. CDR3 size: 15 residues. Germline CDR1 reads SGHTA; CDR2 reads FQGTGA. The DNA for the CDR3 is TGTGCCAGCAGCTTATCAGAAGTGGCCAAAAACATTCAGTACTTC. It codes for CASSLSEVAKNIQYF.

This sequence joins TRBV5-1 and TRBJ2-7; D is unresolved. V was clipped by 1 base and J by 0 bases, with 8 bases between them. Germline CDR1 SGHRS, CDR2 YFSETQ. The CDR3 runs 14 residues. The CDR3 bases are TGCGCCAGCAGCTTGAGGAGTTACTCCTACGAGCAGTACTTC. Translating gives CASSLRSYSYEQYF.

The J gene is TRBJ2-3, the V gene TRBV10-1; D unresolved. The germline V gene encodes CDR1 WNHNN and CDR2 SYGVQD (reference sequence). Trimming left V 2 bases short and J 12 bases short, with 15 bases between. This CDR3 region has 13 residues. CDR3 nucleotide sequence: TGCGCCAGCAGTGAGAAACTGTCCCTCGATCAGTATTTT. This codes for CASSEKLSLDQYF.

This sequence joins TRBV7-2 and TRBJ2-1; D is ambiguous. The CDR3 loop spans 15 amino acids. Trimming stripped 1 base from V and 0 bases from J, with 7 bases between. CDR1 is SGHTA and CDR2 is FQGNSA in the germline V gene. The CDR3 DNA is TGTGCCAGCAGCTTAGAACAGAGCTCCTACAATGAGCAGTTCTTC. Protein product: CASSLEQSSYNEQFF.

The V gene is TRBV2, the J gene TRBJ2-1; TRBD2 might be the D (6 bases). Trimming stripped 3 bases from V and 7 bases from J, with 13 bases between. The CDR3 is made up of 14 amino acids. Per the germline V gene, CDR1 is SNHLY and CDR2 is FYNNEI. CDR3 loop: CASSDPTGENEQFF. CDR3 DNA: TGTGCCAGCAGTGACCCAACGGGAGAGAATGAGCAGTTCTTC.

V usage is TRBV5-4 and J usage is TRBJ1-4; 7 bases line up with TRBD1. Germline V gives CDR1 SGHNT, CDR2 YYREEE (reference sequence). CDR3 length equals 15 residues. V was pared by 9 bases and J by 3 bases, with 11 bases of the junction left unmatched. CDR3 coding DNA: TGTGCCACAAGACCCTGGACAGGCGCTAATGAAAAACTGTTTTTT. Residues: CATRPWTGANEKLFF.

The chain carries TRBV9 and TRBJ2-1; 10 bases are shared with TRBD2. Germline V gene lookup returns CDR1 SGDLS and CDR2 YYNGEE. The CDR3 is made up of 20 amino acids. V trimming: 4 bases; J trimming: 3 bases; junction bases outside the gene matches: 19. This CDR3 is CASSRRPGLAGARLYNEQFF. The CDR3 coding sequence is TGTGCCAGCAGCCGTCGACCGGGGCTAGCGGGAGCCCGCCTCTACAATGAGCAGTTCTTC. Full variable domain (remainder filled in from reference TRBV9 and TRBJ2-1): DSGVTQTPKHLITATGQRVTLRCSPRSGDLSVYWYQQSLDQGLQFLIQYYNGEERAKGNILERFSAQQFPDLHSELNLSSLELGDSALYFCASSRRPGLAGARLYNEQFFGPGTRLTVL.

The chain couples TRBV4-1 to TRBJ2-3, with unresolved D. Trimming took off 4 bases at V and 2 bases at J, with 7 bases between the two ends. CDR1 and CDR2 from the germline V gene are MGHRA and YSYEKL. This CDR3 spans 13 amino acids. CDR3 amino acids: CASSRQDTDTQYF. CDR3 sequence (DNA): TGCGCCAGCAGCCGTCAGGACACAGATACGCAGTATTTT.

The chain couples TRBV6-5 to TRBJ2-7; the D gene is possibly TRBD2 (6 bases). From germline, CDR1 is MNHEY and CDR2 SVGAGI. Trimming took 8 bases from V and 2 from J, leaving 19 bases between them. The CDR3 spans 15 residues. The CDR3 spells CASGGRRQSPYEQYF. The CDR3 region has the DNA TGTGCCAGCGGAGGGCGAAGACAGAGCCCCTACGAGCAGTACTTC.

This sequence joins TRBV2 and TRBJ2-1, with 8 positions matching TRBD2. Germline lookup yields CDR1 SNHLY and CDR2 FYNNEI. V trimming: 7 bases; J trimming: 10 bases; junction bases outside the gene matches: 6. The CDR3 contains 12 residues. The CDR3 DNA is TGTGCCAGCAACGGGAGGGTAGAGGAGCAGTTCTTC. Residues: CASNGRVEEQFF.

The rearrangement joins TRBV18 to TRBJ2-3, with D maybe TRBD1 (6 bases). The CDR3 has 17 residues. CDR1 and CDR2 (germline): KGHSH, LQKENI. Trimming pared 6 bases from V and 0 bases from J, leaving 19 bases between. Written as DNA, the CDR3 is TGTGCCAGCTCGCCAAACAGGGAAGCCTCTAGCACAGATACGCAGTATTTT. This gives the protein CASSPNREASSTDTQYF.

The genes are TRBV7-9 and TRBJ1-4; D not resolved. The germline CDR1 and CDR2 sequences are SEHNR and FQNEAQ (reference sequence). The CDR3 has 18 residues. The V end was cut by 0 bases, the J end by 0 bases, with 14 bases between. The CDR3 DNA sequence: TGTGCCAGCAGCTTAGCGGTTGTCCAGACTGCAACTAATGAAAAACTGTTTTTT. It yields the protein CASSLAVVQTATNEKLFF.

The CDR3 loop reads CASRRKVETGELFF. For the CDR3, the DNA is TGTGCCAGCCGACGGAAAGTGGAGACCGGGGAGCTGTTTTTT. The chain uses TRBV2 and TRBJ2-2; the D is unclear. Trimming removed 8 bases at V and 5 bases at J, with 15 bases between. The CDR3 loop spans 14 amino acids. Germline V lookup: CDR1 SNHLY, CDR2 FYNNEI.

The V gene is TRBV7-9, the J gene TRBJ2-5, with 7 bases aligning to TRBD2. The trim removed 5 bases at V and 5 bases at J, leaving 11 bases unmatched. Germline lookup yields CDR1 SEHNR and CDR2 FQNEAQ (reference sequence). The CDR3 has 15 amino acids. DNA for the CDR3: TGTGCCAGCAGCGTAGGCGGGACTACGGCGGAGACCCAGTACTTC. This sequence encodes CASSVGGTTAETQYF.

V and J are TRBV2 and TRBJ1-5; D remains ambiguous. The ends were cut back, 4 bases at V and 3 bases at J, with 16 bases in the middle. The germline V gene has CDR1 SNHLY and CDR2 FYNNEI. The CDR3 is made up of 16 amino acids. The CDR3 reads CASSVTGSVTNQPQHF. The CDR3 DNA is TGTGCCAGCAGTGTCACTGGGTCAGTAACCAATCAGCCCCAGCATTTT. The whole variable domain, filled in from reference TRBV2 and TRBJ1-5, reads EPEVTQTPSHQVTQMGQEVILRCVPISNHLYFYWYRQILGQKVEFLVSFYNNEISEKSEIFDDQFSVERPDGSNFTLKIRSTKLEDSAMYFCASSVTGSVTNQPQHFGDGTRLSIL.

This rearrangement joins TRBV15 to TRBJ1-4; 10 nucleotides match TRBD1. Germline V gives CDR1 LNHNV, CDR2 YYDKDF (reference sequence). The CDR3 totals 16 residues. Trimming at V came to 4 bases and at J to 3 bases, leaving 5 bases not matched to a gene. The CDR3 DNA follows: TGTGCCACCAGCATGAGACAGGGGGCAGCTAATGAAAAACTGTTTTTT. Translating it yields CATSMRQGAANEKLFF. The full variable domain, its missing parts supplied by reference TRBV15 and TRBJ1-4, is DAMVIQNPRYQVTQFGKPVTLSCSQTLNHNVMYWYQQKSSQAPKLLFHYYDKDFNNEADTPDNFQSRRPNTSFCFLDIRSPGLGDTAMYLCATSMRQGAANEKLFFGSGTQLSVL.